The sequence of this T cell receptor beta chain was determined in a study of beta chain features in type 1 diabetes. Study details: Across every sample, around 110,000,000 sorted cells were examined in total.

This clone has just a few counts. What it recognizes is unknown. The study reverse transcribed the entire isolated RNA, so it sequenced expressed TCRB transcripts. Repertoires were generated with immunoSEQ multiplex PCR, while TCRdb's copy carries only in-frame clones and drops some. Of around 150,000 clones listed, about 10% were seen once; the top ten hold roughly 0.7%. General study points: Insertion counts at VDJ junctions were lower in type 1 diabetes patients, who also showed more deletions there. Researchers reported that naive, central memory and Treg TCRB repertoires appeared more similar in patients than in healthy donors. Shortening of TCRB CDR3s, moderate but significant, appeared in all four CD4+ subsets of Type 1 diabetes patients.

Via the markers CD45RO/CCR7/CD25/CD127/CD95/CD27, stem cell-like memory, regulatory, central memory and naive CD4+ cells were sorted. V lost 3 bases, J lost 5 bases, and 11 bases lay in between. Germline values: CDR1 SGHRS, CDR2 YFSETQ. This CDR3 spans 13 amino acids. The source is a woman in her twenties or thirties with type 1 diabetes. Sequencing was carried out using central memory CD4+ T cells from blood. V usage is TRBV5-1 and J usage is TRBJ1-1; weak D call: TRBD1 (6 bases). CDR3 in amino acids: CASSSQGDTEAFF. Here the CDR3 DNA reads TGCGCCAGCAGCTCACAGGGAGATACTGAAGCTTTCTTT.